This T cell receptor beta chain was sequenced in a study of chemoradiotherapy in HPV16-positive cancers. Study context: Functional T-cell assays on two HPV16-positive patients' cells defined candidate HPV-specific clones and common TCR motifs.

With respect to this clone: What it binds is not known.

Repeated repertoire sampling spanned the course of chemoradiotherapy. Study results and limitations: Functional assays defining HPV-specific T cells used only a couple of HPV16-positive patients.

The CDR3 sequence is 18 residues long. Germline lookup yields CDR1 MNHEY and CDR2 SMNVEV (reference sequence). V was pared by 7 bases and J by 5 bases, with 17 bases of the junction left unmatched. Profiling relied on immunoSEQ multiplex PCR, and the TCRdb table lists in-frame clones only, not all of them. The data hold 53,000 or so clones, with roughly nine tenths observed a single time. The material sequenced was blood, taken from a patient who underwent chemoradiotherapy. This sequence joins TRBV27 and TRBJ2-7; 13 nucleotides align to TRBD2. This receptor was taken from a human donor with HPV-associated anogenital cancer. The CDR3 protein is CASKITRGTSGNPDEQYF. The CDR3 nucleotides are TGTGCCAGCAAGATTACTAGGGGGACTAGCGGGAATCCAGACGAGCAGTACTTC.